This T cell receptor beta chain was sequenced during a study of T cell responses to AZD1222 COVID-19 vaccine. Concerning this clone: No antigen is known for it.

Findings and caveats of the study: Repertoires were sampled only after the peak T cell response. White British people made up most donors, females outnumbered males, and clonal diversity was possibly underestimated.

In germline, CDR1 is SNHLY, CDR2 FYNNEI. The CDR3 loop spans 16 amino acids. The trim removed 0 bases at V and 0 bases at J, leaving 4 bases unmatched. The assay was immunoSEQ multiplex PCR, and TCRdb's table has in-frame clones only and misses some. The data contain around 150,000 clones, about nine tenths of them singletons. This chain connects TRBV2 to TRBJ1-2, with 7 bases lining up with TRBD1. The sequences come from peripheral blood, collected on day 0 of AZD1222 vaccination. The source of this sequence is an adult in good health. Written as DNA, the CDR3 is TGTGCCAGCAGTGAAGCGACAGGGAGGGCTAACTATGGCTACACCTTC. As protein: CASSEATGRANYGYTF.